The T cell receptor beta chain described here comes from a study of shared clonotypes between healthy human individuals. This CDR3 is built from 15 residues. With 4 bases removed from V and 0 bases from J, the gap between germline ends came to 12 bases. Germline lookup yields CDR1 MGHRA and CDR2 YSYEKL. The material for each subset, its genomic DNA, was split evenly across several immunoSEQ plates. Using immunoSEQ multiplex PCR, the repertoire was profiled, and TCRdb retains in-frame clones only, with some absent. The sample shows fewer than 800,000 clones, just over 90% of them seen only once. This clone was recorded once. Selected positively for CCR7 and CD45RO-negative, naive CD8 cells excluded terminally differentiated effector memory CD45RA+ cells.

This clonotype was sampled from a man aged 25 to 45 in good health. Material for sequencing was naive CD8+ T cells sorted from blood. This chain connects TRBV4-1 to TRBJ1-1; D might be TRBD1 (5 bases). The CDR3 DNA is TGCGCCAGCAGCCGGAGCGGGGGGGTGAACACTGAAGCTTTCTTT. Amino acids: CASSRSGGVNTEAFF.